This is a list of T cell receptor beta chains from one sample in a study of regulatory T cells in long-lasting Graves disease. TCRdb re-analysed the multiplex PCR reads in MiXCR, keeping a single row per CDR3 protein. The sample contains a few hundred thousand distinct CDR3 sequences, 14% of which appear only once. These data were also filed under a second study, of T cells in Graves' hyperthyroidism and ophthalmopathy.

Sequenced here: peripheral blood mononuclear cells (PBMCs), sampled at new diagnosis, from a patient treated with antithyroid drugs. Every receptor here comes from a woman between 45 and 60 years old with Graves disease. Each CDR3 is given with its conserved first and last residue. D genes are given only for firm matches. Rows give clone size only sometimes, using once, few, many, or a class for an expanded clone.

.	.	TRBJ2-3	TRBV28	CASSLSGATDTQYF	TGTGCCAGCAGTTTGAGTGGGGCCACAGATACGCAGTATTTT
TRBD1	.	TRBJ1-4	TRBV6-1	CASSDCKGQPRATNEKLFF	TGTGCCAGCAGTGATTGTAAGGGACAGCCAAGGGCAACTAATGAAAAACTGTTTTTT
.	many	TRBJ2-2	TRBV11-2	CASSLALRASTGELFF	TGTGCCAGCAGCCTCGCTCTGAGGGCTAGCACCGGGGAGCTGTTTTTT
TRBD2	many	TRBJ2-2	TRBV3-1	CASSQSMAGVWTGELFF	TGTGCCAGCAGCCAATCGATGGCGGGAGTATGGACCGGGGAGCTGTTTTTT
.	many	TRBJ2-3	TRBV12-3/TRBV12-4	CASSLFSEGTDTQYF	TGTGCCAGCAGTCTCTTCAGTGAAGGCACAGATACGCAGTATTTT
TRBD2	many	TRBJ2-4	TRBV29-1	CSVTVGLAGLVAKNIQYF	TGCAGCGTGACCGTGGGGCTAGCGGGACTGGTAGCCAAAAACATTCAGTACTTC
.	.	TRBJ1-2	TRBV10-3	CAISVPGGPYGYTF	TGTGCCATCAGTGTCCCGGGAGGGCCCTATGGCTACACCTTC
.	.	TRBJ1-1	TRBV18	CASSILEGPGTEAFF	TGTGCCAGCTCTATCTTGGAGGGGCCGGGTACTGAAGCTTTCTTT
TRBD2	many	TRBJ2-3	TRBV2	CASILGLAGGDTQYF	TGTGCCAGCATCCTGGGACTAGCGGGAGGGGATACGCAGTATTTT
.	few	TRBJ1-2	TRBV28	CASSSGSDRFLNYGYTF	TGTGCCAGCAGTTCCGGTTCAGATCGCTTCCTTAACTATGGCTACACCTTC
TRBD1	many	TRBJ2-7	TRBV5-1	CASSPPGQAYEQYF	TGCGCCAGCAGCCCTCCGGGACAGGCCTACGAGCAGTACTTC
.	many	TRBJ2-2	TRBV7-9	CASSLVALNTGELFF	TGTGCCAGCAGTTTGGTAGCGCTGAACACCGGGGAGCTGTTTTTT
TRBD2	.	TRBJ2-2	TRBV27	CASSLQAGENTGELFF	TGTGCCAGCAGTCTTCAGGCGGGGGAGAACACCGGGGAGCTGTTTTTT
TRBD1	few	TRBJ1-1	TRBV18	CASSQEQGSSEAFF	TGTGCCAGCTCACAAGAACAGGGGAGCTCTGAAGCTTTCTTT
TRBD2	many	TRBJ2-1	TRBV28	CASSLSRTRNYNEQFF	TGTGCCAGCAGTTTATCCCGGACTAGAAACTACAATGAGCAGTTCTTC
.	.	TRBJ2-1	TRBV6-1	CASSDGPRNEQFF	TGTGCCAGCAGTGATGGGCCTAGGAATGAGCAGTTCTTC
.	few	TRBJ2-2	TRBV4-1	CASSQPTRAAGELFF	TGCGCCAGCAGCCAACCGACTAGAGCGGCCGGGGAGCTGTTTTTT
.	many	TRBJ2-7	TRBV3-1	CASSQSIRDYGEQYF	TGTGCCAGCAGCCAAAGTATTAGGGATTACGGCGAGCAGTACTTC
TRBD2	.	TRBJ2-1	TRBV5-1	CASSLSVDEIYSGRGAYNEQFF	TGCGCCAGCAGCTTGTCGGTCGACGAAATTTATAGCGGGAGGGGGGCCTACAATGAGCAGTTCTTC
.	many	TRBJ1-3	TRBV5-1	CASSLGYSGSENTIYF	TGCGCCAGCAGCTTGGGTTACAGCGGGAGTGAAAACACCATATATTTT
.	.	TRBJ1-5	TRBV12-3/TRBV12-4	CASSLRDKDQPQHF	TGTGCCAGCAGTCTCCGGGACAAGGATCAGCCCCAGCATTTT
TRBD2	few	TRBJ2-1	TRBV19	CASSPMGLAEQWEQFF	TGTGCCAGTAGTCCCATGGGACTAGCGGAACAATGGGAGCAGTTCTTC
.	.	TRBJ1-1	TRBV4-1	CASSQVGTGFNTEAFF	TGCGCCAGCAGCCAAGTTGGTACAGGATTTAACACTGAAGCTTTCTTT
TRBD2	.	TRBJ2-1	TRBV19	CASSETGTSVAYEQFF	TGTGCCAGTAGCGAAACCGGGACTAGCGTCGCCTACGAGCAGTTCTTC
TRBD1	many	TRBJ1-1	TRBV10-3	CAISGQGTEAFF	TGTGCCATCAGTGGACAGGGCACTGAAGCTTTCTTT
TRBD2	many	TRBJ2-7	TRBV19	CASSIQASGTYEQYF	TGTGCCAGTAGTATTCAGGCTAGCGGTACCTACGAGCAGTACTTC
.	few	TRBJ2-7	TRBV6-5	CASSSEGVTYEQYF	TGTGCCAGCAGTTCGGAGGGGGTTACCTACGAGCAGTACTTC
TRBD1	few	TRBJ2-5	TRBV28	CASSRDRVVQETQYF	TGTGCCAGCAGCAGGGACAGGGTGGTTCAAGAGACCCAGTACTTC
TRBD1	many	TRBJ2-3	TRBV6-1	CASSEARDRDTDTQYF	TGTGCCAGCAGTGAAGCGCGGGACAGGGACACAGATACGCAGTATTTT
.	few	TRBJ1-2	TRBV30	CAWSGTGGGYTF	TGTGCCTGGAGTGGCACGGGCGGTGGCTACACCTTC
.	many	TRBJ1-2	TRBV28	CASSLFSRERPPGYTF	TGTGCCAGCAGTTTATTTTCGCGGGAACGGCCTCCAGGCTACACCTTC
.	many	TRBJ2-1	TRBV6-2/TRBV6-3	CASSESPGSGIYNEQFF	TGTGCCAGCAGTGAATCCCCAGGTAGCGGAATCTACAATGAGCAGTTCTTC
TRBD1	.	TRBJ2-5	TRBV25-1	CASSPLQGTGGMETQYF	TGTGCCAGCAGTCCACTCCAGGGGACAGGGGGGATGGAGACCCAGTACTTC
.	.	TRBJ2-3	TRBV7-9	CASGLKGTGDTQYF	TGTGCCAGCGGCTTAAAGGGCACGGGAGATACGCAGTATTTT
.	few	TRBJ2-2	TRBV7-3	CASTDSTGELFF	TGTGCCAGCACGGACTCCACCGGGGAGCTGTTTTTT
.	many	TRBJ2-7	TRBV28	CASSSTRPQYF	TGTGCCAGCAGTTCTACTAGGCCGCAGTACTTC
.	few	TRBJ1-3	TRBV11-2	CASSSSGTPGNTIYF	TGTGCCAGCAGCTCCTCCGGGACACCTGGAAACACCATATATTTT
.	.	TRBJ2-5	TRBV5-1	CASSLGAEAGETQYF	TGCGCCAGCAGCTTGGGAGCGGAGGCGGGAGAGACCCAGTACTTC
TRBD1	many	TRBJ2-3	TRBV5-1	CASSLGTASTDTQYF	TGTGCCAGCAGTCTCGGGACAGCTAGCACAGATACGCAGTATTTT
TRBD2	many	TRBJ2-5	TRBV5-5	CASSLELAGVEETQYF	TGTGCCAGCAGCTTGGAGCTAGCGGGAGTCGAAGAGACCCAGTACTTC
.	many	TRBJ2-2	TRBV5-5	CASSTGHYSTGELFF	TGTGCCAGCAGCACCGGACACTATTCAACCGGGGAGCTGTTTTTT
TRBD2	many	TRBJ2-1	TRBV28	CASSLLGLAGSYNEQFF	TGTGCCAGCAGTTTGCTGGGACTAGCGGGCTCCTACAATGAGCAGTTCTTC
.	many	TRBJ2-7	TRBV28	CASSLSHGPWAETVYEQYF	TGTGCCAGCAGTTTAAGTCATGGCCCCTGGGCAGAAACGGTTTACGAGCAGTACTTC
TRBD1	many	TRBJ2-7	TRBV2	CASNGWGQGKEQYF	TGTGCCAGCAATGGCTGGGGACAGGGGAAGGAGCAGTACTTC
.	many	TRBJ1-2	TRBV6-2/TRBV6-3	CASSLQRTGANYGYTF	TGTGCCAGCAGTCTACAACGGACCGGGGCTAACTATGGCTACACCTTC